The sequence of this T cell receptor beta chain was determined in a study of cytomegalovirus exposure and HLA in healthy donors. Study-wide background: Out of a few hundred genotyped donors, less than 85% belonged to the Caucasian-associated ancestry cluster.

Study-wide points: For most TCR sequences rarity was the rule, although some public TCRs occurred in many donors. HLA alleles were associated with 15,000 to 20,000 TCR beta sequences in a later analysis at 0.05 false discovery rate. With later analysis, a missense DCLRE1C variant became linked to TCR beta V- and J-gene trimming.

CDR1 and CDR2 (germline): MNHEY, SMNVEV (reference sequence). The CDR3 runs to 13 residues. The trim removed 10 bases at V and 6 bases at J, leaving 10 bases unmatched. Worth noting for this clone: The target antigen is unknown.

The PCR made use of 60 Vbeta and 13 Jbeta primers. Sequencing used immunoSEQ multiplex PCR; TCRdb keeps in-frame clones, though not all of them. Among fewer than 250,000 clones, 75% to 90% were seen once, and the ten largest hold roughly 0.7%. The origin of this receptor is a boy between 2 and 10 years old in good health and CMV-seronegative. This chain uses TRBV27 with TRBJ1-2; TRBD1 aligns across 8 bases. The sequenced sample consisted of PBMCs. The CDR3 DNA is TGTGCCACCTCCCCTACAGGGGGGGATGGCTACACCTTC. Protein sequence: CATSPTGGDGYTF.